The present T cell receptor (beta chain) was sequenced within a study of cytomegalovirus exposure and HLA in healthy donors. Study findings and constraints: Roughly uniform sequencing depth across donors was assumed, possibly incorrectly. When a later analysis was performed, an Asian-associated ancestry cluster reportedly had fewer N-insertions than the approximately 690-donor mean.

PCR used 60 Vbeta primers and 13 Jbeta primers. Measured with immunoSEQ multiplex PCR; TCRdb has only the in-frame clones, and not every one. Of approximately 150,000 clones detected, about 77% appear once; the ten largest clones hold less than 9%. In regard to this clone: The antigen is not known.

Sample: PBMCs. The TCR comes from a male donor in good health and CMV-seropositive.

The CDR3 DNA reads as TGCGCCAGCAGCCAAAACCACCGACTAGCGGGGGACAAAAACATTCAGTACTTC. Protein sequence: CASSQNHRLAGDKNIQYF. This rearrangement joins TRBV4-1 to TRBJ2-4; 12 nucleotides align to TRBD2. Germline trimming cut 2 bases from V and 3 bases from J; bases unmatched to any gene: 8. The CDR3 totals 18 residues. Germline CDR1 MGHRA, CDR2 YSYEKL.